This TCR beta chain appears in the sequencing data of a study of early T cells in non-severe SARS-CoV-2 infection. Looking at the study overall: Whole-blood bulk RNA, unsorted, was sequenced, and chains were unpaired.

Comment on this clonotype: Its antigen remains unknown.

General study findings and limits: Lookups in VDJdb leaned toward anti-spike CD8 responses and missed private and CD4 specificities.

Individual cDNA molecules each received unique molecular identifiers attached to them. TCRdb ran MiXCR on the 5' RACE reads and lists one entry per CDR3 protein. The repertoire consists of tens of thousands of distinct CDR3 sequences, with over 9% occurring once and the leading ten covering less than 8.5%. Sample: whole blood. The TCR sequence derives from an adult who was a healthcare worker with PCR-confirmed SARS-CoV-2 infection or an uninfected control (not recorded which).

CDR3 in DNA: TGTGCCAGCTCTTCCCAAGTACACTCTGGAAACACCATATATTTT. This sequence encodes CASSSQVHSGNTIYF. The chain recombines TRBV18 with TRBJ1-3, with no clear D. V lost 6 bases, J lost 0 bases, and 12 bases lay in between. The CDR3 consists of 15 residues. Germline V lookup: CDR1 KGHSH, CDR2 LQKENI. The full variable domain, its missing parts supplied by reference TRBV18 and TRBJ1-3, is NAGVMQNPRHLVRRRGQEARLRCSPMKGHSHVYWYRQLPEEGLKFMVYLQKENIIDESGMPKERFSAEFPKEGPSILRIQQVVRGDSAAYFCASSSQVHSGNTIYFGEGSWLTVV.